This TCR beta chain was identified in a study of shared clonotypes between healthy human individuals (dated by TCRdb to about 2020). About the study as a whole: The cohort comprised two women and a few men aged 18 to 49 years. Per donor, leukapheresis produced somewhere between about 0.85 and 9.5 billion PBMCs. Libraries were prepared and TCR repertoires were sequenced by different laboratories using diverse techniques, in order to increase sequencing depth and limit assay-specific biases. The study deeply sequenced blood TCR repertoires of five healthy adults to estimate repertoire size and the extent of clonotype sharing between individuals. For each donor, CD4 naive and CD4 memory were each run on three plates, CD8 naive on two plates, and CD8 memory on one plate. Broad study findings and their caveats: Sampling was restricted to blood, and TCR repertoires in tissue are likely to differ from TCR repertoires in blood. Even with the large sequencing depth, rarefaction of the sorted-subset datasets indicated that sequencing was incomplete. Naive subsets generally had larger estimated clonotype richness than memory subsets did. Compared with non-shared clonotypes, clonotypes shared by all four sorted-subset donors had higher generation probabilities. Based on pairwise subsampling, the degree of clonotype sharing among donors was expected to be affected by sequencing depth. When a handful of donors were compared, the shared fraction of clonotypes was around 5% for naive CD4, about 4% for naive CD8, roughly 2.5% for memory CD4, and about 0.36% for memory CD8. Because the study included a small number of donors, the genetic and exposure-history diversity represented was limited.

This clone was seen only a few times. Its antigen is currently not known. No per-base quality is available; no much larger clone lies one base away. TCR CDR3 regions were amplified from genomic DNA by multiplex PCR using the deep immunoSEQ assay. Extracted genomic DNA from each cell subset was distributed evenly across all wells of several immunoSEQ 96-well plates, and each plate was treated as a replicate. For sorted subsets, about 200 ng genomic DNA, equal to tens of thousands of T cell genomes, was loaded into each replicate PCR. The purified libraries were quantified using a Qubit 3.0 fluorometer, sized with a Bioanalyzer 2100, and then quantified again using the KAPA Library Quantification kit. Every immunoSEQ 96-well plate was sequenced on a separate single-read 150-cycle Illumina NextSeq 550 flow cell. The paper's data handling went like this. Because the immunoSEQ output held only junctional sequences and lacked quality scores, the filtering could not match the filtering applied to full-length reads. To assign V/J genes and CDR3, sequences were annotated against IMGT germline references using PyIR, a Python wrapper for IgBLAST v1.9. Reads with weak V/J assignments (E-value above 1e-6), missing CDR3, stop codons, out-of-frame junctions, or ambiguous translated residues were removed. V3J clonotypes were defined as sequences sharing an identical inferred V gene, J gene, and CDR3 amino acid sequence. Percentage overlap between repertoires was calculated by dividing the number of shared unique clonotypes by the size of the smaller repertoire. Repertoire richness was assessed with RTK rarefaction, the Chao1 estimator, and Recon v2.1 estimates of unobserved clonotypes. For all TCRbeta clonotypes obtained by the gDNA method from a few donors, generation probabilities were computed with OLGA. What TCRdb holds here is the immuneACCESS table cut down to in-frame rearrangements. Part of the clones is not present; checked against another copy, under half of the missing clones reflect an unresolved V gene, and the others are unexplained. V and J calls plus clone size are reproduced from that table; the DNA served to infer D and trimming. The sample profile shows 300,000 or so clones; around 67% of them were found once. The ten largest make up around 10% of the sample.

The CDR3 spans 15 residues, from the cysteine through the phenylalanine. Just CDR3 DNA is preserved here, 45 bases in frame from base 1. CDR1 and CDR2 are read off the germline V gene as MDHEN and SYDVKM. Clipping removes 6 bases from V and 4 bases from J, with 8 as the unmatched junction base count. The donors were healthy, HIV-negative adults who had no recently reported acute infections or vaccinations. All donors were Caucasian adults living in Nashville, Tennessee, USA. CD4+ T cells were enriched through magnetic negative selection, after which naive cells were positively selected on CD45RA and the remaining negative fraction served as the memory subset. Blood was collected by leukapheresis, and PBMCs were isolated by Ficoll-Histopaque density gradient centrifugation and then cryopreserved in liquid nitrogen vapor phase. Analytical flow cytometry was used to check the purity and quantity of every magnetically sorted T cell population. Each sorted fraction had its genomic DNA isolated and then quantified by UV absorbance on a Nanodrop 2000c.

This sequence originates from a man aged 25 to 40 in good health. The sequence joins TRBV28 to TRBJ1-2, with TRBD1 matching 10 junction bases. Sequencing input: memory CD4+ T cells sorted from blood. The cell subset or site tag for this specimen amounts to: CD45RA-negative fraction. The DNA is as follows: TGTGCCAGCAGCCCTAAGACAGGGGGCTTCTATGGCTACACCTTC. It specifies CASSPKTGGFYGYTF.